This TCR beta chain was obtained from a study of blood T cell repertoires in COVID-19. The overall study: The samples span acute and convalescent COVID-19 from the United States, Italy and Spain. T cells, B-cell-depleted T cells, or PBMCs provided the cDNA or gDNA that served as material.

Original methodology: Estimates of nucleated cell counts were drawn from the amplification of reference gene primers. Method: immunoSEQ multiplex PCR; TCRdb's copy keeps in-frame clones and lacks some. That table furnishes V, J and clone size, whereas the DNA furnished D and trimming. The table records about 130,000 clones, 85% to 90% of them present only once. V lost 5 bases to trimming and J lost 0 bases, with 12 bases between them. This CDR3 comprises 15 residues. Germline values: CDR1 SGHTA, CDR2 FQGTGA. There are a few counts of this clone. The clonotype was recovered from a human donor in a cohort sampled during active COVID-19. Sequencing input: peripheral blood. The chain carries TRBV7-3 and TRBJ2-3; tentatively, D is TRBD2 (6 bases). CDR3: CASSPGTDSTDTQYF. The CDR3 coding sequence is TGTGCCAGCAGCCCAGGGACTGACAGCACAGATACGCAGTATTTT.